Following are 9 T cell receptor beta chains from one sample sequenced in a study of control samples from healthy donors and cancer patients (dated by TCRdb to about 2020). The protocol used for the library was the immunoSEQ multiplex PCR assay. The source is immuneACCESS, and TCRdb retained only in-frame sequences with V and J called. Part of the clones is not carried over; for the studies checked, unresolved V genes explain less than half of this, and the remainder is unexplained. The sample profile shows about 180,000 clones; 85% to 95% of them were found once. 1.4% of the sample comes from the top ten. Sequencing was done on a sample of blood. The receptors come from a man aged 25 to 45 in good health.

The chain carries TRBV27 and TRBJ1-1; D perhaps matches TRBD1 (6 bases). The V end lost 5 bases, the J end lost 0 bases, and 16 bases lay between the germline ends. CDR1 is MNHEY, CDR2 SMNVEV, per germline (reference sequence). There are 16 residues in the CDR3. In nucleotides, the CDR3 is TGTGCCAGCAGTCCCCTGGACAGCTTAATGAACACTGAAGCTTTCTTT. It yields the protein CASSPLDSLMNTEAFF.

The table lists this clone with a count of one. The chain couples TRBV4-3 to TRBJ2-1; TRBD1 agrees at 7 bases. Germline V lookup: CDR1 LGHNA, CDR2 YSLEER. V was clipped by 0 bases and J by 9 bases; unmatched bases: 14. This CDR3 is built from 17 residues. The CDR3 region is CASSQEPAGGYGFEQFF. Written as DNA, the CDR3 is TGCGCCAGCAGCCAAGAACCGGCAGGGGGATATGGTTTTGAGCAGTTCTTC.

CDR3 nucleotides: TGTGCCAGCAGCTTACTAGCGGGGAATGAGCAGTTCTTC. Protein product: CASSLLAGNEQFF. V and J are TRBV5-6 and TRBJ2-1; 10 bases line up with TRBD2. The CDR3 sequence is 13 residues long. V was pared by 2 bases and J by 7 bases, with 0 bases of the junction left unmatched. In germline, CDR1 is SGHDT, CDR2 YYEEEE.

The chain carries TRBV6-5 and TRBJ2-7, with D uncertain. Germline lookup yields CDR1 MNHEY and CDR2 SVGAGI. Deletions cut 4 bases from V and 0 bases from J, with 13 bases between. CDR3 length: 15 residues. CDR3 coding DNA: TGTGCCAGCAGTTCCCATCGGGCCAACTCCTACGAGCAGTACTTC. It encodes CASSSHRANSYEQYF.

This rearrangement joins TRBV18 to TRBJ1-1; possible D gene TRBD1, 5 bases. There are 13 residues in the CDR3. The germline V gene has CDR1 KGHSH and CDR2 LQKENI. Trimming removed 1 base from V and 7 bases from J, with 10 bases in between. Written as DNA, the CDR3 is TGTGCCAGCTCACCACTGATGGGGGATGAAGCTTTCTTT. Translated: CASSPLMGDEAFF.

The chain links TRBV24-1 to TRBJ1-4, with a weak D call TRBD1 (5 bases). Germline assignment: CDR1 KGHDR and CDR2 SFDVKD. Trimming removed 4 bases from V and 4 bases from J, with 15 bases in between. The CDR3 sequence is 16 residues long. CDR3 coding DNA: TGTGCCACCAGTGAGGGACGGAGGGGATATAATGAAAAACTGTTTTTT. This codes for CATSEGRRGYNEKLFF.

The count of this clone is one. The rearrangement uses TRBV6-5 and TRBJ2-7; D call uncertain. This CDR3 has 13 residues. Trimming removed 2 bases from V and 1 base from J, with 6 bases in between. From germline, CDR1 is MNHEY and CDR2 SVGAGI. The CDR3 region is CASSYRVSYEQYF. In nucleotides, the CDR3 is TGTGCCAGCAGTTACCGGGTTTCCTACGAGCAGTACTTC.

This sequence joins TRBV18 and TRBJ1-5; 9 nucleotides match TRBD1. This CDR3 is 17 amino acids long. Germline assignment: CDR1 KGHSH and CDR2 LQKENI. The trim removed 3 bases at V and 0 bases at J, leaving 6 bases unmatched. CDR3 coding DNA: TGTGCCAGCTCACCGGGACAGGGAGGGTATAGCAATCAGCCCCAGCATTTT. As protein: CASSPGQGGYSNQPQHF. Drawing the rest from reference TRBV18 and TRBJ1-5, the complete variable domain is NAGVMQNPRHLVRRRGQEARLRCSPMKGHSHVYWYRQLPEEGLKFMVYLQKENIIDESGMPKERFSAEFPKEGPSILRIQQVVRGDSAAYFCASSPGQGGYSNQPQHFGDGTRLSIL.

This chain joins TRBV27 and TRBJ2-1; 7 bases are a match to TRBD1. The CDR3 spans 16 residues. Trimming removed 2 bases from V and 0 bases from J; junction bases left unmatched: 4. The germline CDR1 and CDR2 sequences are MNHEY and SMNVEV (reference sequence). The CDR3 DNA reads TGTGCCAGCAGTTTAGACCGGGACAGCTCCTACAATGAGCAGTTCTTC. Protein sequence: CASSLDRDSSYNEQFF.